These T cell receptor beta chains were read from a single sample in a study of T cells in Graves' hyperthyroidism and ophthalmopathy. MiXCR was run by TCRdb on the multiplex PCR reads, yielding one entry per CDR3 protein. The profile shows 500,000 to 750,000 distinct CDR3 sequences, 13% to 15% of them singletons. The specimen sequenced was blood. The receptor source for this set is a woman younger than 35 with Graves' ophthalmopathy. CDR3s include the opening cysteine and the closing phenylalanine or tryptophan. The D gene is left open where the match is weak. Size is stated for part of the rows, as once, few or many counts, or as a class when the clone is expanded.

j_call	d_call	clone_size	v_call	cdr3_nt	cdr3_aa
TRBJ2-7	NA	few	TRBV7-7	TGTGCTAGCAGCAGGGAAGGGCAGCCCAGTTCCTACGAGCAGTACTTC	CASSREGQPSSYEQYF
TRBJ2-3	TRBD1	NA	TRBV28	TGTGCCAGCAGTTTACCCATGACAGGGTCAGATACGCAGTATTTT	CASSLPMTGSDTQYF
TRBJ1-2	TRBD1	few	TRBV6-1	TGTGCCAGCTCCAACCGCACAGGGGGAGGTTATGGCTACACCTTC	CASSNRTGGGYGYTF
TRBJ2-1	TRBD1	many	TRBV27	TGTGCCAGCAGATTAGACAGGGGGCGCAATGAGCAGTTCTTC	CASRLDRGRNEQFF
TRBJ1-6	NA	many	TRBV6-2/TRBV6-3	TGTGCCAGCAGTCCGGCGACCTTCAATTCACCCCTCCACTTT	CASSPATFNSPLHF
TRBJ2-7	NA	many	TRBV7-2	TGTGCCAGCAGCCAAGGGGGGCTGGGTCGATACGAGCAGTACTTC	CASSQGGLGRYEQYF
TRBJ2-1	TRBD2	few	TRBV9	TGTGCCAGCAGCGTGGCGGGTAGCGGGAGCTGGGGCGGGAATGAGCAGTTCTTC	CASSVAGSGSWGGNEQFF
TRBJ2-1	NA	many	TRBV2	TGTGCCAGCACTGACTCAAACTATTACAATGAGCAGTTCTTC	CASTDSNYYNEQFF
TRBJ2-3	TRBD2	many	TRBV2	TGTGCCAGCAGTGGGACTAGCGGGTCGAGCACAGATACGCAGTATTTT	CASSGTSGSSTDTQYF
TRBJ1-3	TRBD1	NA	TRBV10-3	TGTGCCAGTGCAAGGGACAGCGCCTCTGGAAACACCATATATTTT	CASARDSASGNTIYF
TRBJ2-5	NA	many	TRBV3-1	TGTGCCAGCAGCCAATGGGGTGAGACCCAGTACTTC	CASSQWGETQYF
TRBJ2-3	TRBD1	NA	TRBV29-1	TGCAGCGTGACAGGGGGGGCTAGCACAGATACGCAGTATTTT	CSVTGGASTDTQYF
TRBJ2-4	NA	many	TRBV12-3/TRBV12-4	TGTGCCAGCAGTCCGGAGTACGGCAAAAACATTCAGTACTTC	CASSPEYGKNIQYF
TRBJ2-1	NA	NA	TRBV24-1	TGTGCCACCAGTGATTTGGGGTCGAGCTCCTACAATGAGCAGTTCTTC	CATSDLGSSSYNEQFF
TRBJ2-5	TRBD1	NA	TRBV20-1	TGCAGTGCTAGGGGACAGGGTCGTCAAGAGACCCAGTACTTC	CSARGQGRQETQYF
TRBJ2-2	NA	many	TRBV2	TGTGCCAGCCAAGCTAGCGTAAAAACCGGGGAGCTGTTTTTT	CASQASVKTGELFF
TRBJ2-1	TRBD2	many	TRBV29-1	TGCAGCGTTGTTAGACTAGCCCACAATGAGCAGTTCTTC	CSVVRLAHNEQFF
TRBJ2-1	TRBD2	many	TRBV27	TGTGCCAGCAGTGTAGCGGGAGCGGTGTTGTTCTTC	CASSVAGAVLFF
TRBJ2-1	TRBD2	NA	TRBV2	TGTGCCAGCAGCGGGACTAGCGGGAGTATGAATGAGCAGTTCTTC	CASSGTSGSMNEQFF
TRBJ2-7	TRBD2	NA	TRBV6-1	TGTGCCAGCAGTGGGACTAGCGGTTACTCCTACGAGCAGTACTTC	CASSGTSGYSYEQYF
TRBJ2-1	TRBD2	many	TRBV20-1	TGCAGTGCTACCCCCCCTAGCGGGAGTGGGAATGAGCAGTTCTTC	CSATPPSGSGNEQFF
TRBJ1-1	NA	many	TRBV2	TGTGCCAGCAGTTCTTATCAAGAGTACACTGAAGCTTTCTTT	CASSSYQEYTEAFF
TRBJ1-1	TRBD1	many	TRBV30	TGTGCCTGGAGTTCACAGGGGAGGCCTGAAGCTTTCTTT	CAWSSQGRPEAFF
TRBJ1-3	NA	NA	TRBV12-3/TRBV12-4	TGTGCCAGCAGTTTGTTAGACATCCATTCTGGAAACACCATATATTTT	CASSLLDIHSGNTIYF
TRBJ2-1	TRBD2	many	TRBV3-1	TGTGCCAGCAGCCACCATAGAGCAGGACTAGCGGGAGCCTATGAGCAGTTCTTC	CASSHHRAGLAGAYEQFF
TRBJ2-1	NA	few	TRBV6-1	TGTGCCACCGGGCCCAGGATTCGGGAGCAGTTCTTC	CATGPRIREQFF
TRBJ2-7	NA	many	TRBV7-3	TGTGCCAGCAGTCGAGGGGGCGGGGGCGGCGAGCAGTACTTC	CASSRGGGGGEQYF
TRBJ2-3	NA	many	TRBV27	TGTGCCAGCAGTTTATTGGGGTCGTGGAGCACAGATACGCAGTATTTT	CASSLLGSWSTDTQYF
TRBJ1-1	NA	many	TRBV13	TGTGCCAGCAGCCCATCCAGTTCTCATGGTGGCACTGAAGCTTTCTTT	CASSPSSSHGGTEAFF
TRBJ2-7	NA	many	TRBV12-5	TGTGCTAGTGGTTTGGTACCGGACGCCTACGAGCAGTACTTC	CASGLVPDAYEQYF
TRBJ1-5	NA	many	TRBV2	TGTGCCAGCGCCACGTTTCCCGGGGGGCCCCTTCGGCAGCCCCAGCATTTT	CASATFPGGPLRQPQHF
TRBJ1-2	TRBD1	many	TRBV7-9	TGTGCCAGCAGCCCCGGACAGGGGACGAGGGGGCTCCTGGGCTACACCTTC	CASSPGQGTRGLLGYTF
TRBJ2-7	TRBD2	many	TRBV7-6	TGTGCCAGCAGCCTCTTGGGACTAGCGGGATCCTACGAGCAGTACTTC	CASSLLGLAGSYEQYF
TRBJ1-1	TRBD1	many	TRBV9	TGTGCCAGCAGCGTAGTACCCCGGACAGGGACGAACACTGAAGCTTTCTTT	CASSVVPRTGTNTEAFF
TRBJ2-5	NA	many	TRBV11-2	TGTGCCAGCAGCGTCCCAGGGATGGTTTGGGAGACCCAGTACTTC	CASSVPGMVWETQYF
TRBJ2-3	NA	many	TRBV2	TGTGCCAGCAGTGATCGCACAGATACGCAGTATTTT	CASSDRTDTQYF
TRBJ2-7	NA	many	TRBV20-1	TGCAGTGCTTGCCGGGACTCCGGCCCCTACGAGCAGTACTTC	CSACRDSGPYEQYF